Following are 31 T cell receptor beta chains from one sample sequenced in a study of cytomegalovirus exposure and HLA in healthy donors. The PCR contained 60 Vbeta and 13 Jbeta primers. Libraries were prepared by immunoSEQ multiplex PCR; TCRdb keeps only in-frame clonotypes and omits some of them. The repertoire holds 150,000 to 200,000 clones, with roughly 81% as singletons. Input material: PBMCs. Every receptor here comes from a girl aged 5-17 years in good health and CMV-seropositive.

This chain joins TRBV19 and TRBJ1-5, with TRBD1 matching over 7 bases. CDR1 is LNHDA, CDR2 SQIVND, per germline (reference sequence). With V trimmed by 5 bases and J by 2 bases, 9 bases remained unmatched. The CDR3 consists of 16 residues. CDR3 sequence: CASSEEGGWGNQPQHF. CDR3 nucleotides: TGTGCCAGTAGTGAAGAAGGGGGCTGGGGCAATCAGCCCCAGCATTTT.

J is TRBJ2-7 and V is TRBV27; weak D call: TRBD1 (5 bases). The germline V gene has CDR1 MNHEY and CDR2 SMNVEV (reference sequence). The CDR3 is made up of 14 amino acids. Deletions cut 3 bases from V and 3 bases from J, with 12 bases between. DNA for the CDR3: TGTGCCAGCAGTTTCAGGGAATACGGCTACGAGCAGTACTTC. Amino acid sequence: CASSFREYGYEQYF.

This chain links TRBV19 with TRBJ2-7; D gene unclear. The germline V and J ends were trimmed by 5 bases and 1 base, with 12 bases remaining between them. Germline V CDR1 and CDR2: LNHDA, SQIVND (reference sequence). The CDR3 is made up of 14 amino acids. CDR3 DNA sequence: TGTGCCAGTAGTCCCCCCTGGCAGTCCTACGAGCAGTACTTC. Translation: CASSPPWQSYEQYF.

The chain recombines TRBV9 with TRBJ2-7; 11 bases fit TRBD1. There are 15 residues in the CDR3. The trim removed 3 bases at V and 6 bases at J, leaving 8 bases unmatched. In germline, CDR1 is SGDLS, CDR2 YYNGEE. Here the CDR3 DNA reads TGTGCCAGCAGCGCCCGGACAGGGGGCGCGTCCGAGCAGTACTTC. Protein sequence: CASSARTGGASEQYF.

The chain combines TRBV28 with TRBJ2-1; 9 bases map to TRBD1. This CDR3 region has 13 residues. Germline trimming cut 6 bases from V and 9 bases from J; bases unmatched to any gene: 6. Germline values: CDR1 MDHEN, CDR2 SYDVKM. The CDR3 protein is CASRGTGFSEQFF. In DNA form, the CDR3 reads TGTGCCAGCAGGGGGACAGGGTTTAGTGAGCAGTTCTTC.

This rearrangement joins TRBV6-5 to TRBJ1-6; 8 bases match TRBD1. CDR1 and CDR2 from the germline V gene are MNHEY and SVGAGI. CDR3 length: 15 residues. V shed 5 bases, J shed 7 bases, and the junction held 7 bases outside the gene matches. CDR3 sequence (DNA): TGTGCCAGCAGTCCCGGGACAGGAGAGAATTCACCCCTCCACTTT. It specifies CASSPGTGENSPLHF.

The sample holds a few counts of this clone. This chain uses TRBV7-9 with TRBJ1-4; TRBD1 matches 7 bases. This CDR3 is built from 15 residues. The J segment lost 3 bases and the V segment lost 5 bases, leaving 6 bases of the junction unmatched. Germline V lookup: CDR1 SEHNR, CDR2 FQNEAQ (reference sequence). CDR3 sequence: CASSQQQGPNEKLFF. CDR3 bases: TGTGCCAGCAGCCAGCAACAGGGGCCTAATGAAAAACTGTTTTTT.

This clone was counted a few times. The V gene is TRBV14, the J gene TRBJ1-1, with a tentative D call TRBD1 (6 bases). The germline V gene has CDR1 SGHDN and CDR2 FVKESK. Trimming took 4 bases from V and 0 from J, leaving 6 bases between them. The CDR3 totals 13 residues. The CDR3 sequence is CASSRQVNTEAFF. The CDR3 nucleotides are TGTGCCAGCAGCCGACAGGTGAACACTGAAGCTTTCTTT.

The CDR3 spells CAISESRPGGTGELFF. The CDR3 DNA is TGTGCCATCAGTGAGTCAAGGCCCGGGGGCACCGGGGAGCTGTTTTTT. The V call is TRBV10-3, the J call TRBJ2-2, with a tentative D call TRBD2 (6 bases). Trimming cost V 0 bases and J 4 bases, with 12 bases left between them. The germline CDR1 and CDR2 sequences are ENHRY and SYGVKD. The CDR3 runs 16 residues.

The chain employs TRBV19 and TRBJ1-5; the D gene is possibly TRBD1 (6 bases). This CDR3 is built from 14 residues. From germline, CDR1 is LNHDA and CDR2 SQIVND (reference sequence). The V end lost 1 base, the J end lost 9 bases, and 13 bases lay between the germline ends. This CDR3 reads CASSIGQGSGPQHF. The CDR3, as DNA: TGTGCCAGTAGTATAGGGCAGGGGAGTGGGCCCCAGCATTTT.

The gene calls are TRBV27 and TRBJ1-6; perhaps TRBD1 as D (5 bases). Germline CDR1 is MNHEY and CDR2 is SMNVEV (reference sequence). The CDR3 length is 15 residues. V lost 3 bases to trimming and J lost 9 bases, with 15 bases between them. DNA of the CDR3: TGTGCCAGCAGTTTGTCCGGGACTGTTGGTTCACCCCTCCACTTT. This translates into CASSLSGTVGSPLHF.

The V call is TRBV6-5, the J call TRBJ2-5; no clear D. The J call may not be correct, given that the DNA end is closer to TRBJ2-7. In germline, CDR1 is MNHEY, CDR2 SVGAGI. This CDR3 region has 13 residues. The CDR3 here is CASSRSAGYEQYF. CDR3 coding DNA: TGTGCCAGCAGCCGAAGCGCTGGTTACGAGCAGTACTTC.

This chain joins TRBV19 and TRBJ2-7; D perhaps matches TRBD2 (7 bases). V shed 7 bases and J shed 5 bases, with 24 bases lying between them. The CDR3 extends over 16 amino acids. Germline CDR1 is LNHDA and CDR2 is SQIVND (reference sequence). CDR3 sequence reads: CASTSRGGDGAHEQYF. CDR3 nucleotide sequence: TGTGCCAGTACCTCAAGAGGGGGGGACGGCGCCCACGAGCAGTACTTC.

The chain links TRBV29-1 to TRBJ2-3, with 7 positions matching TRBD2. Germline V gene data show CDR1 as SQVTM and CDR2 as ANQGSEA. This CDR3 has 14 residues. J lost 3 bases, V lost 7 bases, and 10 bases had no gene match. The CDR3 DNA reads as TGCAGCGCCCTACGCGGGGGTGGGACAGATACGCAGTATTTT. Translating gives CSALRGGGTDTQYF.

This chain uses TRBV7-2 with TRBJ1-6; a possible D gene is TRBD1 (5 bases). Trimming cost V 8 bases and J 7 bases, with 15 bases left between them. Germline lookup yields CDR1 SGHTA and CDR2 FQGNSA. The CDR3 length is 14 residues. CDR3 in DNA: TGTGCCAGCTCACTGGGGGGTTTCAATTCACCCCTCCACTTT. This translates into CASSLGGFNSPLHF.

The chain couples TRBV4-1 to TRBJ1-4; 7 nucleotides align to TRBD1. The germline V gene encodes CDR1 MGHRA and CDR2 YSYEKL. The J segment lost 8 bases and the V segment lost 4 bases, leaving 10 bases of the junction unmatched. The CDR3 extends over 15 amino acids. The DNA for the CDR3 is TGCGCCAGCAGCCCCCCGAGGGGGCGCCGAGAAAAACTGTTTTTT. Translation: CASSPPRGRREKLFF.

This sequence joins TRBV5-1 and TRBJ1-2; 11 bases align to TRBD1. Losses at the gene ends were 4 bases for V and 8 bases for J; bases not matched to a gene: 7. Germline V lookup: CDR1 SGHRS, CDR2 YFSETQ. The CDR3 contains 14 residues. CDR3 sequence reads: CASSAGQGAVGYTF. CDR3 DNA: TGCGCCAGCAGCGCAGGACAGGGGGCAGTCGGCTACACCTTC.

This rearrangement joins TRBV19 to TRBJ1-5; the D is unclear. The CDR3 runs 14 residues. V was clipped by 3 bases and J by 0 bases, with 6 bases between them. Germline V lookup: CDR1 LNHDA, CDR2 SQIVND (reference sequence). CDR3 protein: CASSIVYSNQPQHF. As DNA, the CDR3 is TGTGCCAGTAGTATCGTTTATAGCAATCAGCCCCAGCATTTT.

The chain has TRBV29-1 and TRBJ1-5; 8 bases line up with TRBD1. Trimming at V came to 4 bases and at J to 5 bases, leaving 4 bases not matched to a gene. Germline V gene sequence: CDR1 SQVTM, CDR2 ANQGSEA. CDR3 length: 13 amino acids. In nucleotides, the CDR3 is TGCAGCGTTGCGGACAGGGAGGATCAGCCCCAGCATTTT. Its protein is CSVADREDQPQHF.

The J gene is TRBJ1-1, the V gene TRBV29-1, with 7 bases fitting TRBD1. Germline CDR1 reads SQVTM; CDR2 reads ANQGSEA. V lost 6 bases to trimming and J lost 0 bases; unmatched junction nucleotides: 10. This CDR3 contains 15 residues. CDR3 DNA: TGCAGCGTAGCCTACAGGGGCAGCGTGAACACTGAAGCTTTCTTT. As protein: CSVAYRGSVNTEAFF.

The chain uses TRBV19 and TRBJ1-2; D gene ambiguous. V was cut by 5 bases and J by 8 bases, with 15 bases left in between. CDR3 length: 13 amino acids. CDR1 is LNHDA and CDR2 is SQIVND in the germline V gene (reference sequence). This CDR3 reads CASSAFLRNGYTF. For the CDR3, the DNA is TGTGCCAGTAGTGCCTTCCTCAGGAACGGCTACACCTTC.

The gene calls are TRBV30 and TRBJ2-5; 9 nucleotides align to TRBD1. V trimming: 2 bases; J trimming: 4 bases; junction bases outside the gene matches: 5. CDR3 length: 14 amino acids. Germline CDR1 is GTSNPN and CDR2 is SVGIG (reference sequence). The CDR3 sequence: CAWSPGQGGETQYF. The CDR3 bases are TGTGCCTGGAGTCCGGGACAGGGAGGAGAGACCCAGTACTTC.

This sequence joins TRBV5-1 and TRBJ1-1; tentatively, D is TRBD1 (5 bases). Germline CDR1 reads SGHRS; CDR2 reads YFSETQ. There are 19 residues in the CDR3. V was shortened by 0 bases and J by 1 base, with 22 bases between the two germline ends. For the CDR3, the DNA is TGCGCCAGCAGCTTGGCCGGTGGCGGCAGGGTGCCGTCGAACACTGAAGCTTTCTTT. Translation gives CASSLAGGGRVPSNTEAFF.

This chain joins TRBV27 and TRBJ1-2; TRBD1 aligns across 9 bases. Trimming cost V 0 bases and J 8 bases; bases outside gene matches: 4. This CDR3 is built from 14 residues. Germline CDR1 reads MNHEY; CDR2 reads SMNVEV (reference sequence). The CDR3 loop reads CASSLSTGGNGYTF. In nucleotides, the CDR3 is TGTGCCAGCAGTTTATCTACAGGGGGCAACGGCTACACCTTC.

The rearrangement joins TRBV5-6 to TRBJ2-3; TRBD1 matches at 9 bases. Germline V gives CDR1 SGHDT, CDR2 YYEEEE. Unmatched junction bases numbered 12, after V lost 4 bases and J lost 9 bases. The CDR3 length is 15 residues. CDR3 sequence: CASSGPGQGGWTQYF. DNA of the CDR3: TGTGCCAGCAGCGGACCGGGACAGGGCGGGTGGACGCAGTATTTT.

The genes are TRBV6-1 and TRBJ1-1; no clear D. This CDR3 comprises 13 residues. The germline V gene has CDR1 MNHNS and CDR2 SASEGT. Between the trimmed V and J ends, which lost 7 bases and 4 bases, there was a span of 13 bases. The CDR3 nucleotides read TGTGCCAGCACTGTCGGAGAGGCCACTGAAGCTTTCTTT. Translation gives CASTVGEATEAFF.

The chain links TRBV4-1 to TRBJ1-2; no definite D call. The CDR3 has 16 amino acids. Trimming left V 2 bases short and J 0 bases short, with 13 bases between. In germline, CDR1 is MGHRA, CDR2 YSYEKL. In nucleotides, the CDR3 is TGCGCCAGCAGCCAAAACCCAACGGTTACTAACTATGGCTACACCTTC. It yields the protein CASSQNPTVTNYGYTF.

The chain employs TRBV6-1 and TRBJ2-7; a weak D match, TRBD1 (6 bases). In germline, CDR1 is MNHNS, CDR2 SASEGT. Trimming stripped 3 bases from V and 2 bases from J, with 14 bases between. The CDR3 runs to 15 residues. The CDR3 nucleotides are TGTGCCAGCAGTGAGGGGGCCCTTATTGCCTACGAGCAGTACTTC. This codes for CASSEGALIAYEQYF.

This clone was observed once. The chain recombines TRBV9 with TRBJ1-2, with D hard to call. Germline-derived CDR1 and CDR2 are SGDLS and YYNGEE. This CDR3 comprises 17 residues. The V and J ends lost 4 bases and 0 bases respectively, with 19 bases between them. The DNA for the CDR3 is TGTGCCAGCAGCATCGGACTGAATCTTACCGCTAACTATGGCTACACCTTC. Protein: CASSIGLNLTANYGYTF.

The chain's CDR3 is CASSFWTGHYGYTF. CDR3 nucleotides: TGTGCCAGCAGTTTCTGGACAGGCCACTATGGCTACACCTTC. This chain connects TRBV6-6 to TRBJ1-2; 7 bases are a match to TRBD1. Germline V gene lookup returns CDR1 MNHNY and CDR2 SVGAGI (reference sequence). The length of the CDR3 is 14 residues. The J segment lost 3 bases and the V segment lost 4 bases, leaving 5 bases of the junction unmatched.

V and J are TRBV5-1 and TRBJ2-7, with D perhaps matching TRBD1 (5 bases). The CDR3 covers 14 residues. The germline V gene has CDR1 SGHRS and CDR2 YFSETQ. V was shortened by 1 base and J by 2 bases, with 10 bases between the two germline ends. The CDR3 DNA sequence: TGCGCCAGCAGCTTGACAGGATCAACCTACGAGCAGTACTTC. This codes for CASSLTGSTYEQYF.